The rows below give T cell receptor beta chains drawn from one sample of a study of graft-versus-host responses after intestinal transplantation. What these receptors recognize is not known. The protocol was immunoSEQ multiplex PCR, while the TCRdb copy is restricted to in-frame clones and leaves out a portion. Here the sample spans more than 70,000 clones, around 80% being singletons. The sample consisted of unstimulated CD4+ T cells sorted from spleen or lymph node cells, taken before intestinal transplant. These TCRs come from a human donor who received an intestinal transplant. Each CDR3 is given with its conserved first and last residue. A D gene is named only where the DNA matches it firmly. Clone size, where shown, is once, few, many, or a class for clones that have expanded.

clone_size: -; j_call: TRBJ1-2; d_call: TRBD1; v_call: TRBV6-6; cdr3_nt: TGTGCCAGCAGCGGACAGGGCTTTAGCTATGGCTACACCTTC; cdr3_aa: CASSGQGFSYGYTF
clone_size: -; j_call: TRBJ2-1; d_call: TRBD2; v_call: TRBV6-6; cdr3_nt: TGTGCCACCGCACGGGGGGGGGATGAGCAGTTCTTC; cdr3_aa: CATARGGDEQFF
clone_size: -; j_call: TRBJ2-5; d_call: TRBD1; v_call: TRBV10-1; cdr3_nt: TGCGCCAGCAGTGACCCCGGGACAGGGAAAGAGACCCAGTACTTC; cdr3_aa: CASSDPGTGKETQYF
clone_size: -; j_call: TRBJ2-3; d_call: -; v_call: TRBV9; cdr3_nt: TGTGCCAGCAGCGTAAGTCCGGGGGTACCAGATACGCAGTATTTT; cdr3_aa: CASSVSPGVPDTQYF
clone_size: -; j_call: TRBJ2-7; d_call: TRBD1; v_call: TRBV6-1; cdr3_nt: TGTGCCAGCAGTGGACTAACCGGGACAGGGTTCTACGAGCAGTACTTC; cdr3_aa: CASSGLTGTGFYEQYF
clone_size: -; j_call: TRBJ1-2; d_call: TRBD1; v_call: TRBV6-5; cdr3_nt: TGTGCCAGCAGCCAGACAGGGGACTATGGCTACACCTTC; cdr3_aa: CASSQTGDYGYTF
clone_size: few; j_call: TRBJ2-3; d_call: -; v_call: TRBV10-3; cdr3_nt: TGTGCCATCAGCGGCGGTGGGACAGATACGCAGTATTTT; cdr3_aa: CAISGGGTDTQYF
clone_size: once; j_call: TRBJ2-1; d_call: -; v_call: TRBV9; cdr3_nt: TGTGCCAGCAGCCCCGGACTGAACAATGAGCAGTTCTTC; cdr3_aa: CASSPGLNNEQFF
clone_size: -; j_call: TRBJ2-1; d_call: -; v_call: TRBV5-1; cdr3_nt: TGCGCCAGCAGTCTTCTAGCGTCACAAGACGGGGAGCAGTTCTTC; cdr3_aa: CASSLLASQDGEQFF
clone_size: -; j_call: TRBJ1-1; d_call: TRBD1; v_call: TRBV18; cdr3_nt: TGTGCCAGCTTACAGGGGGCTAACACTGAAGCTTTCTTT; cdr3_aa: CASLQGANTEAFF
clone_size: -; j_call: TRBJ2-5; d_call: -; v_call: TRBV2; cdr3_nt: TGTGCCAGCAGTGATGGAGGCCTAGCTGGGGGAGCGGGAGAGACCCAGTACTTC; cdr3_aa: CASSDGGLAGGAGETQYF
clone_size: -; j_call: TRBJ1-6; d_call: TRBD1; v_call: TRBV5-1; cdr3_nt: TGCGCCAGCAGCTTGCCGACAGGGTTGGGGTCGAATTCACCCCTCCACTTT; cdr3_aa: CASSLPTGLGSNSPLHF
clone_size: few; j_call: TRBJ2-1; d_call: TRBD2; v_call: TRBV6-1; cdr3_nt: TGTGCCAGCACCTTAACTAGCGGTGAGCAGTTCTTC; cdr3_aa: CASTLTSGEQFF
clone_size: -; j_call: TRBJ2-7; d_call: TRBD1; v_call: TRBV10-3; cdr3_nt: TGTGCCATCAGTGATACAGGGGGCGACAAGCAGTACTTC; cdr3_aa: CAISDTGGDKQYF
clone_size: once; j_call: TRBJ2-1; d_call: TRBD2; v_call: TRBV4-1; cdr3_nt: TGCGCCAGCAGCCATGGGCTTATAGCGGGGGGTTACAATGAGCAGTTCTTC; cdr3_aa: CASSHGLIAGGYNEQFF
clone_size: -; j_call: TRBJ2-3; d_call: TRBD2; v_call: TRBV5-6; cdr3_nt: TGTGCCAGCAGCGTCCCGGGACTAGCGGTCCTTAGCACAGATACGCAGTATTTT; cdr3_aa: CASSVPGLAVLSTDTQYF
clone_size: -; j_call: TRBJ2-7; d_call: -; v_call: TRBV28; cdr3_nt: TGTGCCAGCAGTTTAGGGGGGGCACCCTACGAGCAGTACTTC; cdr3_aa: CASSLGGAPYEQYF
clone_size: -; j_call: TRBJ2-3; d_call: TRBD2; v_call: TRBV5-3; cdr3_nt: TGTGCCAGAAGCCTTCGACTAGCGGGTACAGATACGCAGTATTTT; cdr3_aa: CARSLRLAGTDTQYF
clone_size: -; j_call: TRBJ2-7; d_call: -; v_call: TRBV4-1; cdr3_nt: TGCGCCAGCAGCCAAGAGCGGACAGAAAACTACGAGCAGTACTTC; cdr3_aa: CASSQERTENYEQYF
clone_size: -; j_call: TRBJ2-4; d_call: TRBD2; v_call: TRBV6-5; cdr3_nt: TGTGCCAGCAGTCCCGGGCTAGCGGGTCACATTCAGTACTTC; cdr3_aa: CASSPGLAGHIQYF
clone_size: -; j_call: TRBJ1-5; d_call: -; v_call: TRBV28; cdr3_nt: TGTGCCAGCAGCCCCCCGGGAGGCAGGAATCAGCCCCAGCATTTT; cdr3_aa: CASSPPGGRNQPQHF
clone_size: -; j_call: TRBJ2-2; d_call: TRBD2; v_call: TRBV19; cdr3_nt: TGTGCCAGTAGTCCAAGTACGGGAGGTACCGGGGAGCTGTTTTTT; cdr3_aa: CASSPSTGGTGELFF
clone_size: once; j_call: TRBJ1-4; d_call: -; v_call: TRBV28; cdr3_nt: TGTGCCAGCACCCAGGATGAAAAACTGTTTTTT; cdr3_aa: CASTQDEKLFF
clone_size: -; j_call: TRBJ1-4; d_call: TRBD1; v_call: TRBV7-9; cdr3_nt: TGTGCCAGCAGCAGAGGGACAGGGCTCACTAATGAAAAACTGTTTTTT; cdr3_aa: CASSRGTGLTNEKLFF
clone_size: -; j_call: TRBJ1-2; d_call: -; v_call: TRBV6-5; cdr3_nt: TGTGCCAGCAGTCGGGAAGGCTATGGCTACACCTTC; cdr3_aa: CASSREGYGYTF
clone_size: -; j_call: TRBJ2-1; d_call: TRBD2; v_call: TRBV7-2; cdr3_nt: TGTGCCAGCAGCTCGGGGGGATCCTACAATGAGCAGTTCTTC; cdr3_aa: CASSSGGSYNEQFF
clone_size: -; j_call: TRBJ2-1; d_call: -; v_call: TRBV11-2; cdr3_nt: TGTGCCAGCACCCCCCGGGGGGCCCCATACAATGAGCAGTTCTTC; cdr3_aa: CASTPRGAPYNEQFF
clone_size: -; j_call: TRBJ1-2; d_call: -; v_call: TRBV28; cdr3_nt: TGTGCCAGCAGGACTAACGATGGCTACACCTTC; cdr3_aa: CASRTNDGYTF
clone_size: -; j_call: TRBJ2-7; d_call: -; v_call: TRBV5-6; cdr3_nt: TGTGCCAGCAGCTTCTTAAGCTTCTCCAACGAGCAGTACTTC; cdr3_aa: CASSFLSFSNEQYF
clone_size: once; j_call: TRBJ1-2; d_call: -; v_call: TRBV20-1; cdr3_nt: TGCAGTGCTGGCATTGGTTCCATAAACACCTTC; cdr3_aa: CSAGIGSINTF
clone_size: -; j_call: TRBJ1-6; d_call: TRBD1; v_call: TRBV27; cdr3_nt: TGTGCCAGCAGTTCGCTGGACAGGAGCTCCTATAATTCACCCCTCCACTTT; cdr3_aa: CASSSLDRSSYNSPLHF
clone_size: -; j_call: TRBJ2-5; d_call: TRBD1; v_call: TRBV7-9; cdr3_nt: TGTGCCAGCAGCTTAGGACAGGGAGAGACCCAGTACTTC; cdr3_aa: CASSLGQGETQYF
clone_size: -; j_call: TRBJ2-7; d_call: TRBD1; v_call: TRBV18; cdr3_nt: TGTGCCAGCTCACCGGGACAGCTAGGCCCCCTCTACGAGCAGTACTTC; cdr3_aa: CASSPGQLGPLYEQYF
clone_size: -; j_call: TRBJ2-1; d_call: -; v_call: TRBV6-1; cdr3_nt: TGTGCCAGCAGTGAAGCCCCCCCGGGCACAGGCTACAATGAGCAGTTCTTC; cdr3_aa: CASSEAPPGTGYNEQFF
clone_size: -; j_call: TRBJ2-7; d_call: TRBD1; v_call: TRBV28; cdr3_nt: TGTGCCAGCACCCAAGGTGGGACAGGGGGCTACGAGCAGTACTTC; cdr3_aa: CASTQGGTGGYEQYF
clone_size: -; j_call: TRBJ1-2; d_call: -; v_call: TRBV28; cdr3_nt: TGTGCCAGCAGTTTAGGGCAGAACTATGGCTACACCTTC; cdr3_aa: CASSLGQNYGYTF
clone_size: -; j_call: TRBJ1-4; d_call: TRBD1; v_call: TRBV19; cdr3_nt: TGTGCCAGTCAGGGACAGATAAATGAAAAACTGTTTTTT; cdr3_aa: CASQGQINEKLFF
clone_size: -; j_call: TRBJ2-3; d_call: -; v_call: TRBV7-9; cdr3_nt: TGTGCCAGCAGCTCCCTACGGAGTCCACCAACTACGCAGTATTTT; cdr3_aa: CASSSLRSPPTTQYF
clone_size: -; j_call: TRBJ2-7; d_call: TRBD2; v_call: TRBV28; cdr3_nt: TGTGCCAGCACCCTTAGCGGGAGGGCCTACGAGCAGTACTTC; cdr3_aa: CASTLSGRAYEQYF
clone_size: -; j_call: TRBJ2-7; d_call: TRBD2; v_call: TRBV28; cdr3_nt: TGTGCCAGCAGTTTTAGCGGGTTGTCCTACGAGCAGTACTTC; cdr3_aa: CASSFSGLSYEQYF
clone_size: -; j_call: TRBJ2-7; d_call: -; v_call: TRBV6-1; cdr3_nt: TGTGCCAGCAGTGAAGGGGACATCACCTACGAGCAGTACTTC; cdr3_aa: CASSEGDITYEQYF